This T cell receptor beta chain was recovered during a study of identical twins (dated by TCRdb to 2016 to 2017). Background on the whole study: The study deep-sequenced TCR alpha and beta repertoires from monozygotic twins, unrelated adults of various ages and cord blood to test whether fetal clonotypes persist. To rule out contamination, replicate twin experiments were performed at different times with different library preparation protocols.

Beyond this particular receptor, the publication reports: Because the same donors could not be followed over many years, the conclusions relied on cross-sectional statistical analysis. Recombination models systematically underestimated out-of-frame TCR alpha sharing in monozygotic twins but agreed with sharing between unrelated individuals. Compared with coincidental sharing between unrelated individuals, out-of-frame TCR alpha sequences shared between twins showed an excess of sequences with low generation probability. Zero-insertion analyses could be partly confounded by invariant T cells such as MAIT and iNKT, though diverse VJ usage argued against such confounding for most clonotypes. Excess twin sharing in beta out-of-frame sequences was weaker because fewer shared sequences lowered the signal-to-noise ratio. Abundant cord blood beta clonotypes had fewer insertions, young adult naive repertoires showed a similar but weaker trend, and memory repertoires showed no such trend.

Only healthy Caucasian donors were included. The twin cohort comprised three pairs of female monozygotic twins, all aged about 18 to 29 years. Peripheral blood mononuclear cells were used as the source from which RNA for TCR libraries was isolated. Library construction relied on 5' RACE. Sequenced on an Illumina HiSeq 2000. Template switching added a universal primer binding site, and the final cDNA carried a unique molecular identifier that allowed TCR cDNA molecules to be counted accurately. Specific primers in the conserved constant-segment region were used to synthesize first-strand cDNA for the TCR alpha and beta chains. To control for contamination, every cDNA library carried two barcodes: a SMART-Mk sample barcode plus Illumina barcodes. TruSeq adapter sequences along with Illumina sample barcodes were introduced in two successive PCR steps. Sequencing of the TCR alpha and beta cDNA libraries was done on the Illumina HiSeq platform using custom primers. Concerning the study's data processing: Raw reads were processed with MiGEC to extract unique molecular identifiers, and MiXCR was used to determine CDR3 positions. Recombination models were inferred per individual with the repgenHMM and IGoR tools using an EM algorithm. The analysis of shared clonotypes was done with the tcR package in R, with sharing normalized by the product of cloneset sizes. To study raw recombination without the effects of thymic and clonal selection, out-of-frame nonproductive sequences were analyzed. In TCRdb, the public reads were trimmed at Q25 with fastp and aligned with MiXCR, with productive beta chains retained. Duplicate CDR3 protein sequences are folded into a single record with the most common DNA and genes. The V and J calls, along with clone size, are taken from TCRdb and not from the paper's own processing. The sample table contains about 890,000 distinct CDR3 sequences; only one count was recorded for over 9% of them. The ten largest clonotypes hold about 1.6% of the sample.

On this clonotype: What antigen it recognizes has not been identified. Base qualities are not provided; no much larger clone lies one nucleotide away.

From the germline V gene, CDR1 is MRHNA and CDR2 is SNTAGT. The CDR3 sequence holds 14 residues, the cysteine and phenylalanine included. Just CDR3 DNA is preserved here, 42 bases in frame from base 1. A distance of 8 bases separates the germline ends of V and J, which lose 0 bases and 3 bases respectively. The same specimen was also included in a second study, on yellow fever vaccine responses in identical twins. The second study, in turn, reports: According to the authors, in identical twins the way T cells responded to vaccination appeared partly convergent and partly personalized. Focusing on identical twins, the study followed the T cell clones that responded to the vaccine, and did so with precision.

The V and J segments used are TRBV6-4 and TRBJ1-1; the D gene assignment is ambiguous. Sequences were obtained from PBMCs. The origin of this receptor is a woman aged 18-29 years in good health. The CDR3 protein is CASSDSGRHTEAFF. The sequenced DNA: TGTGCCAGCAGTGACTCCGGCCGCCACACTGAAGCTTTCTTT.